This record concerns one T cell receptor (beta chain) sequence. Its target is not known. Germline loops: CDR1 DFQATT, CDR2 SNEGSKA (reference sequence). This CDR3 is built from 15 residues. Trimming cost V 4 bases and J 3 bases, with 18 bases left between them. Controls comprised healthy donors matched for age and sex. With random hexamers, roughly 0.5 to 1 ug RNA was reverse transcribed. From the immunoSEQ multiplex PCR reads, TCRdb called clonotypes with MiXCR, one entry per CDR3 protein. The sample holds approximately 110,000 distinct CDR3 sequences, 90% to 95% seen once. The data are from a study of CD8 T cells in Susac syndrome. Overall study findings and caveats: The TCR sequencing and HLA analysis in the study involved a relatively small number of individuals, as the study acknowledged.

The clonotype originates from a human donor in good health. The chain has TRBV20-1 and TRBJ1-1, with D uncertain. Input material: CD4+ T cells from PBMCs. CDR3 amino acids: CSATGPPGEDTEAFF. CDR3 DNA: TGCAGTGCTACCGGACCCCCGGGTGAGGACACTGAAGCTTTCTTT.